The 26 T cell receptor beta chains below come from one sample, sequenced in a study of T cell responses to AZD1222 COVID-19 vaccine. Data came from immunoSEQ multiplex PCR; TCRdb stores just in-frame clones and leaves some out. The table records around 140,000 clones, around 91% of them present only once. The input for sequencing was peripheral blood, taken 28 days after the second AZD1222 dose. The receptors stem from an adult who received the AZD1222 COVID-19 vaccine.

The rearrangement links TRBV7-3 to TRBJ2-3; TRBD1 agrees at 10 bases. Germline V CDR1 and CDR2: SGHTA, FQGTGA. The ends lost 6 bases at V and 8 bases at J; junction bases unmatched: 8. This CDR3 comprises 14 residues. The CDR3 sequence is CASRRRQGAATQYF. The CDR3 bases are TGTGCCAGCAGGAGACGACAGGGGGCTGCTACGCAGTATTTT.

Written as DNA, the CDR3 is TGTGCCAGCAGTGCCGTCCTGGGGCTTGAAGAAAAACTGTTTTTT. It yields the protein CASSAVLGLEEKLFF. This chain joins TRBV2 and TRBJ1-4; tentative D call: TRBD1 (5 bases). Trimming stripped 4 bases from V and 8 bases from J, with 17 bases between. This CDR3 region has 15 residues. The germline V gene has CDR1 SNHLY and CDR2 FYNNEI.

The rearrangement links TRBV9 to TRBJ1-2, with D possibly being TRBD1 (5 bases). This CDR3 region has 15 residues. The germline gives CDR1 SGDLS, CDR2 YYNGEE. The V gene lost 2 bases and the J gene lost 0 bases, with 11 bases spanning the gap. CDR3 loop: CASSVAKQANYGYTF. CDR3 DNA sequence: TGTGCCAGCAGCGTCGCGAAACAGGCTAACTATGGCTACACCTTC.

The chain carries TRBV5-1 and TRBJ2-2, with TRBD2 matching 10 bases. Germline V gives CDR1 SGHRS, CDR2 YFSETQ. This CDR3 has 15 residues. Trimming cost V 4 bases and J 3 bases; bases outside gene matches: 3. The CDR3 sequence: CASSLAGADTGELFF. CDR3 nucleotide sequence: TGCGCCAGCAGCCTAGCGGGAGCGGACACCGGGGAGCTGTTTTTT.

V and J are TRBV11-2 and TRBJ1-2; TRBD1 agrees at 7 bases. The CDR3 covers 17 residues. Germline trimming cut 5 bases from V and 8 bases from J; bases unmatched to any gene: 20. Germline values: CDR1 SGHAT, CDR2 FQNNGV. CDR3 region: CASSRNTGALRTMGYTF. DNA of the CDR3: TGTGCCAGCAGCCGAAATACAGGGGCCTTGCGAACTATGGGCTACACCTTC. Drawing the rest from reference TRBV11-2 and TRBJ1-2, the complete variable domain is EAGVAQSPRYKIIEKRQSVAFWCNPISGHATLYWYQQILGQGPKLLIQFQNNGVVDDSQLPKDRFSAERLKGVDSTLKIQPAKLEDSAVYLCASSRNTGALRTMGYTFGSGTRLTVV.

The V call is TRBV5-4, the J call TRBJ2-1; D is ambiguous. The CDR3 totals 11 residues. Germline V CDR1 and CDR2: SGHNT, YYREEE (reference sequence). With 3 bases removed from V and 8 bases from J, the gap between germline ends came to 6 bases. In DNA, the CDR3 is TGTGCCAGCAGCTACTCGTATGAGCAGTTCTTC. Translated: CASSYSYEQFF.

This clone has a single count. This sequence joins TRBV7-9 and TRBJ2-7; TRBD1 might be the D (7 bases). Between the trimmed V and J ends, which lost 3 bases and 6 bases, there was a span of 21 bases. Per the germline V gene, CDR1 is SEHNR and CDR2 is FQNEAQ (reference sequence). The CDR3 sequence is 16 residues long. CDR3 sequence reads: CASSLDRRGLGSEQYV. The CDR3 bases are TGTGCCAGCAGCTTGGACAGGAGGGGCTTGGGTAGCGAGCAGTACGTC.

V gene TRBV6-6 combines with J gene TRBJ1-2; 9 bases agree with TRBD1. The J segment lost 0 bases and the V segment lost 5 bases, leaving 19 bases of the junction unmatched. The V gene's germline CDR1 is MNHNY and CDR2 SVGAGI (reference sequence). This CDR3 spans 20 amino acids. The CDR3 is CASSLLFHGGGTGPNYGYTF. CDR3 DNA sequence: TGTGCCAGCAGTCTACTCTTTCACGGGGGTGGGACAGGGCCTAACTATGGCTACACCTTC.

V gene TRBV3-1 (or the pseudogene TRBV3-2) combines with J gene TRBJ1-6, with D possibly TRBD1 on 6 matching bases. Trimming stripped 3 bases from V and 7 bases from J, with 16 bases between. The CDR3 consists of 16 residues. Germline values: CDR1 LGHDT, CDR2 YNNKEL (reference sequence). CDR3 in DNA: TGTGCCAGCAGCCAGGCCGGGGGGGCGAGAAATTCACCCCTCCACTTT. Translated: CASSQAGGARNSPLHF.

This chain links TRBV30 with TRBJ2-7; a weak D match, TRBD2 (5 bases). V shed 2 bases and J shed 3 bases, with 11 bases lying between them. The germline V gene encodes CDR1 GTSNPN and CDR2 SVGIG (reference sequence). There are 13 residues in the CDR3. The chain's CDR3 is CAWSLGSYYEQYF. DNA of the CDR3: TGTGCCTGGAGTTTAGGGAGTTACTACGAGCAGTACTTC.

The rearrangement uses TRBV3-1 (or the pseudogene TRBV3-2) and TRBJ1-6; D might be TRBD1 (5 bases). V was shortened by 2 bases and J by 11 bases, with 10 bases between the two germline ends. Germline assignment: CDR1 LGHDT and CDR2 YNNKEL (reference sequence). The CDR3 loop spans 13 amino acids. In nucleotides, the CDR3 is TGTGCCAGCAGCCAAAGCCAGGGAACACCCCTCCACTTT. It encodes CASSQSQGTPLHF.

The rearrangement uses TRBV6-4 and TRBJ2-3, with TRBD2 identical over 7 bases. Looked up from germline, CDR1 is MRHNA and CDR2 is SNTAGT. V trimming: 2 bases; J trimming: 3 bases; junction bases outside the gene matches: 5. This CDR3 has 15 residues. The CDR3 sequence is CASSDGSGQTDTQYF. The CDR3 region has the DNA TGTGCCAGCAGTGACGGTAGCGGGCAAACAGATACGCAGTATTTT.

The V call is TRBV5-1, the J call TRBJ2-3, with unresolved D. CDR1 and CDR2 (germline): SGHRS, YFSETQ. Between the trimmed V and J ends, which lost 2 bases and 3 bases, there was a span of 10 bases. The CDR3 runs 14 residues. CDR3 sequence: CASSFGWGTDTQYF. The CDR3 DNA follows: TGCGCCAGCAGCTTCGGGTGGGGTACAGATACGCAGTATTTT.

The chain joins TRBV7-8 to TRBJ1-5, with 7 nucleotides matching TRBD1. The V gene's germline CDR1 is SGHVS and CDR2 FQNEAQ. The CDR3 runs 14 residues. Trimming at V came to 3 bases and at J to 2 bases, leaving 1 base not matched to a gene. The CDR3 protein is CASSLQGGNQPQHF. CDR3 DNA: TGTGCCAGCAGCTTGCAGGGGGGCAATCAGCCCCAGCATTTT.

The V call is TRBV18, the J call TRBJ2-1; 12 bases agree with TRBD1. The length of the CDR3 is 19 residues. Germline lookup yields CDR1 KGHSH and CDR2 LQKENI. Losses at the gene ends were 0 bases for V and 7 bases for J; bases not matched to a gene: 13. The CDR3 DNA is TGTGCCAGCTCACCACCGGGGGCCTGGGACAGGGGGCGAGGTAATGAGCAGTTCTTC. Translation gives CASSPPGAWDRGRGNEQFF.

CDR3: CASSGGGRSTTGELFF. The CDR3 DNA sequence: TGTGCCAGCAGTGGGGGGGGCCGGTCGACCACCGGGGAGCTGTTTTTT. This chain connects TRBV6-1 to TRBJ2-2, with a tentative D call TRBD2 (7 bases). Germline CDR1 MNHNS, CDR2 SASEGT. V was cut by 4 bases and J by 4 bases, with 16 bases left in between. The CDR3 is 16 residues long.

The rearrangement links TRBV7-9 to TRBJ2-1; 7 bases agree with TRBD2. This CDR3 is built from 16 residues. Germline CDR1 SEHNR, CDR2 FQNEAQ (reference sequence). Trimming took 5 bases from V and 9 from J; bases not matched to a gene: 16. CDR3 sequence reads: CASSESRDYPFGEQFF. CDR3 bases: TGTGCCAGCAGCGAATCCCGGGACTACCCTTTCGGTGAGCAGTTCTTC.

This clone was counted only a few times. The chain has TRBV9 and TRBJ1-5; D remains unclear. Germline CDR1 reads SGDLS; CDR2 reads YYNGEE. V lost 0 bases, J lost 6 bases, and 7 bases lay in between. This CDR3 has 13 residues. The DNA for the CDR3 is TGTGCCAGCAGCGTAGGGGCGACTCAGCCCCAGCATTTT. This codes for CASSVGATQPQHF.

The CDR3 loop reads CAISESGSPSYGYTF. CDR3 nucleotide sequence: TGTGCCATCAGTGAGTCAGGGTCGCCCAGCTATGGCTACACCTTC. The chain links TRBV10-3 to TRBJ1-2; no reliable D call. The CDR3 sequence is 15 residues long. Germline V gene lookup returns CDR1 ENHRY and CDR2 SYGVKD. The V end lost 0 bases, the J end lost 4 bases, and 12 bases lay between the germline ends.

The J gene is TRBJ1-2, the V gene TRBV11-2, with a tentative D call TRBD1 (6 bases). V dropped 1 base and J dropped 9 bases, with 15 bases sitting between them. This CDR3 contains 14 residues. The germline CDR1 and CDR2 sequences are SGHAT and FQNNGV. CDR3 sequence (DNA): TGTGCCAGCAGCTTAGCTCTACAGGGTGCGCGCTACACCTTC. Translated: CASSLALQGARYTF. The full variable domain, in which reference TRBV11-2 and TRBJ1-2 provide the parts outside the CDR3, is EAGVAQSPRYKIIEKRQSVAFWCNPISGHATLYWYQQILGQGPKLLIQFQNNGVVDDSQLPKDRFSAERLKGVDSTLKIQPAKLEDSAVYLCASSLALQGARYTFGSGTRLTVV.

The chain has TRBV27 and TRBJ2-1, with TRBD2 matching 8 bases. The CDR3 loop spans 15 amino acids. V trimming: 6 bases; J trimming: 7 bases; junction bases outside the gene matches: 11. CDR1 and CDR2 from the germline V gene are MNHEY and SMNVEV (reference sequence). The CDR3 DNA is TGTGCCAGCAGCTCCAGCGGGAGATTGTCAAATGAGCAGTTCTTC. This codes for CASSSSGRLSNEQFF.

The chain couples TRBV5-1 to TRBJ1-4; D is ambiguous. V was cut by 2 bases and J by 5 bases, with 10 bases left in between. The germline V gene has CDR1 SGHRS and CDR2 YFSETQ. The CDR3 is made up of 14 amino acids. This chain's CDR3 is CASSFRNSNEKLFF. The CDR3 DNA sequence: TGCGCCAGCAGCTTCAGGAACTCAAATGAAAAACTGTTTTTT.

The rearrangement links TRBV18 to TRBJ2-5; 7 nucleotides match TRBD1. The CDR3 has 14 amino acids. Looked up from germline, CDR1 is KGHSH and CDR2 is LQKENI. J lost 4 bases, V lost 4 bases, and 6 bases had no gene match. CDR3 protein: CASSRDRTGETQYF. The DNA of the CDR3 is TGTGCCAGCTCACGGGACAGAACAGGAGAGACCCAGTACTTC.

The chain employs TRBV27 and TRBJ1-1; the D gene is possibly TRBD1 (5 bases). Per the germline V gene, CDR1 is MNHEY and CDR2 is SMNVEV (reference sequence). CDR3 size: 14 residues. The V end was cut by 4 bases, the J end by 1 base, with 10 bases between. The CDR3 sequence is CASSWGMGNTEAFF. The CDR3 nucleotides read TGTGCCAGCAGTTGGGGGATGGGGAACACTGAAGCTTTCTTT.

This chain joins TRBV11-2 and TRBJ2-7; TRBD1 matches 9 bases. V gave up 4 bases and J gave up 3 bases; unmatched junction bases: 1. Germline V CDR1 and CDR2: SGHAT, FQNNGV. This CDR3 has 13 amino acids. The CDR3 bases are TGTGCCAGCAGCTCGACAGGGGGCTACGAGCAGTACTTC. Its protein is CASSSTGGYEQYF.

J is TRBJ2-2 and V is TRBV28; D unclear. This CDR3 spans 13 amino acids. Germline CDR1 and CDR2: MDHEN and SYDVKM. With 5 bases removed from V and 6 bases from J, the gap between germline ends came to 10 bases. As DNA, the CDR3 is TGTGCCAGCAGTCCGTCAGACGCCGGGGAGCTGTTTTTT. Its translation: CASSPSDAGELFF.